This T cell receptor (beta chain) was captured in a study of blood T cell repertoires in COVID-19 (dated by TCRdb to about 2020). Background for the entire study: Samples from collaborators originated in the United States, Italy and Spain and spanned both the acute and convalescent phases of COVID-19. A de-identified subject ID, COVID-19 status, age in years and sex were almost always included in the sample metadata. Samples were obtained from the ongoing ImmuneRACE study (first 160 participants) and from 1,254 subjects provided by 6 global collaborators. Where available, HLA class I and class II types were taken from metadata supplied by the sample provider and were not determined by assay-based typing. The repertoires were released in a freely available public database intended as a resource for research on the immune response to SARS-CoV-2. Deeply sampled blood TCRbeta repertoires from subjects exposed to, actively infected with, or recovered from COVID-19 were included in the dataset. The material from the prospective study consisted of cDNA or gDNA derived from T cells, B-cell-depleted T cells, or PBMCs.

At the junction V is shortened by 2 bases and J by 2 bases; bases outside the gene matches: 15. Taken from cysteine to phenylalanine, the CDR3 has 19 residues. Solely the CDR3 DNA is kept, with 57 bases framed from the first base. From the germline V gene, CDR1 is MDHEN and CDR2 is SYDVKM. Points the paper makes about the study in general: How much clinical and demographic metadata was included differed by source and by participant, and the metadata was provided uncurated.

At one collaborating source in Seattle, patients were enrolled during active infection and were followed longitudinally through the course of disease. Each collaborating institution followed its own protocols to collect whole blood in K2EDTA tubes. For TCRbeta analysis, collaborators shipped samples as frozen whole blood, isolated PBMCs, or DNA extracted from either of those sample types. The immunoSEQ Assay, a bias-controlled multiplex PCR, was used to amplify TCRbeta CDR3 regions from genomic DNA. As for the authors' bioinformatics: Within the assay, amplification of reference gene primers was used to estimate how many nucleated cells each sample contained. To quantify the absolute abundance of each unique TCRbeta CDR3 rearrangement, sequence reads were collapsed and filtered. For each sample, productive Simpson clonality was calculated by taking the square root of Simpson's diversity index across productive rearrangements. TCRdb carries this immuneACCESS record with in-frame sequences only. Its versions omit some clonotypes, under half of them owing to an unresolved V gene in the studies checked, with the rest unexplained. That table furnishes V, J and clone size, whereas the DNA furnished D and trimming. This sample holds fewer than 200,000 clones; about four fifths were observed only once. The ten largest clones capture around 8% of the sample.

The sample holds one count of this clone. It lacks a known antigen. Base qualities are missing; no much larger clone stands one base away. The sequencing input was peripheral blood. The chain uses TRBV28 and TRBJ1-1; 9 bases in the middle match TRBD1. This TCR was recovered from a woman aged 55-70 years with COVID-19, enrolled during active disease. The DNA is TGTGCCAGCAGTTTAATCTTGGGGATGGAGACAGGGGGAAACACTGAAGCTTTCTTT. Its protein product is CASSLILGMETGGNTEAFF.